The 20 T cell receptor beta chains listed next were all sequenced from one sample in a study of cytomegalovirus exposure and HLA in healthy donors. The PCR was carried out with 60 Vbeta primers and 13 Jbeta primers. The table came from immunoSEQ multiplex PCR; TCRdb's copy has only in-frame clones and leaves some out. The sample lists roughly 130,000 clones, 75% to 85% occurring once. Specimen: PBMCs. These receptors originate from a male donor in good health and CMV-seropositive.

This clone has only one observation. This chain connects TRBV5-8 to TRBJ2-7, with a weak D call TRBD1 (5 bases). This CDR3 has 15 amino acids. Germline assignment: CDR1 SGHTS and CDR2 YDEGEE. Trimming pared 4 bases from V and 5 bases from J, leaving 19 bases between. In nucleotides, the CDR3 is TGTGCCAGCAGCCCCTGGGTGTTATTAGGGGACGAGCAGTACTTC. It translates to CASSPWVLLGDEQYF.

The J gene is TRBJ2-1, the V gene TRBV7-9; possible D gene TRBD2, 6 bases. This CDR3 is built from 14 residues. Germline CDR1 and CDR2: SEHNR and FQNEAQ (reference sequence). V lost 4 bases and J 3 bases, leaving 10 bases between the germline ends. The DNA for the CDR3 is TGTGCCAGCAGCTCTATAGCGGTCTACAATGAGCAGTTCTTC. Translation gives CASSSIAVYNEQFF.

The rearrangement uses TRBV7-9 and TRBJ2-7, with TRBD2 matching 7 bases. This CDR3 is built from 16 residues. Germline V gene data show CDR1 as SEHNR and CDR2 as FQNEAQ (reference sequence). V trimming: 4 bases; J trimming: 0 bases; junction bases outside the gene matches: 9. CDR3 coding DNA: TGTGCCAGCAGCTCCGCCGGTGCGGGAGCCTCCTACGAGCAGTACTTC. Its translation is CASSSAGAGASYEQYF.

The chain employs TRBV7-9 and TRBJ2-7, with D perhaps matching TRBD2 (6 bases). Trimming pared 1 base from V and 6 bases from J, leaving 13 bases between. CDR3 size: 14 residues. CDR1 is SEHNR, CDR2 FQNEAQ, per germline (reference sequence). The CDR3 nucleotides are TGTGCCAGCAGCTTAGGCGGGACCCCCGCCGAGCAGTACTTC. It yields the protein CASSLGGTPAEQYF.

V usage is TRBV2 and J usage is TRBJ1-1; no definite D call. The CDR3 runs 15 residues. Germline loops: CDR1 SNHLY, CDR2 FYNNEI. V shed 8 bases and J shed 5 bases, with 21 bases lying between them. As DNA, the CDR3 is TGTGCCAGCCGGGATATGAACAGCAGGTCAACTGAAGCTTTCTTT. This encodes CASRDMNSRSTEAFF.

This chain uses TRBV5-5 with TRBJ2-1, with 8 bases identical to TRBD2. The CDR3 runs 16 residues. V gave up 0 bases and J gave up 4 bases; unmatched junction bases: 6. Germline V gene sequence: CDR1 SGHKS, CDR2 YYEKEE (reference sequence). CDR3 protein: CASSLEREIWYNEQFF. In DNA form, the CDR3 reads TGTGCCAGCAGCTTGGAGCGGGAGATTTGGTACAATGAGCAGTTCTTC.

The chain recombines TRBV2 with TRBJ2-1; maybe TRBD2 (6 bases). Germline CDR1 and CDR2: SNHLY and FYNNEI. The germline V and J ends were trimmed by 8 bases and 6 bases, with 14 bases remaining between them. CDR3 length: 13 residues. The CDR3 coding sequence is TGTGCCAGCGGATGGGAACTAGCCAATGAGCAGTTCTTC. Amino acid sequence: CASGWELANEQFF.

The chain combines TRBV18 with TRBJ2-3; D unclear. CDR3 length: 14 residues. Germline loops: CDR1 KGHSH, CDR2 LQKENI. Deletions cut 5 bases from V and 0 bases from J, with 9 bases between. CDR3 loop: CASSKTPSTDTQYF. The DNA for the CDR3 is TGTGCCAGCTCAAAAACACCTAGCACAGATACGCAGTATTTT.

The V and J genes are TRBV4-1 and TRBJ1-2, with 7 bases aligning to TRBD1. CDR1 MGHRA and CDR2 YSYEKL come from the germline V gene. CDR3 size: 18 residues. Trimming removed 1 base from V and 4 bases from J; junction bases left unmatched: 15. CDR3 sequence (DNA): TGCGCCAGCAGCCAAGTTTTGCAGGGGGTCCCGTTGGTCTATGGCTACACCTTC. This codes for CASSQVLQGVPLVYGYTF.

This clone was found a few times. The chain is built from TRBV6-6 and TRBJ1-2, with D perhaps TRBD1 (6 bases). The CDR3 contains 14 residues. The germline gives CDR1 MNHNY, CDR2 SVGAGI (reference sequence). V gave up 8 bases and J gave up 4 bases, with 17 bases separating them. The CDR3 loop is CASGRGGRFYGYTF. DNA for the CDR3: TGTGCCAGCGGGAGGGGGGGGCGCTTCTATGGCTACACCTTC.

This sequence joins TRBV29-1 and TRBJ2-7; D gene ambiguous. V lost 6 bases and J 6 bases, leaving 15 bases between the germline ends. Germline-derived CDR1 and CDR2 are SQVTM and ANQGSEA. The CDR3 contains 12 residues. The chain's CDR3 is CSVNDGQSEQYF. In DNA, the CDR3 is TGCAGCGTCAACGATGGGCAAAGCGAGCAGTACTTC.

The rearrangement links TRBV30 to TRBJ2-7; 8 bases line up with TRBD1. CDR1 is GTSNPN, CDR2 SVGIG, per germline (reference sequence). There are 13 residues in the CDR3. J was trimmed by 3 bases and V by 0 bases; bases with no gene match: 1. DNA of the CDR3: TGTGCCTGGAGTGTTGGGACAGGCTACGAGCAGTACTTC. The encoded protein is CAWSVGTGYEQYF.

This clone showed up just once. J is TRBJ2-7 and V is TRBV7-2, with a possible D match to TRBD2 (5 bases). Per the germline V gene, CDR1 is SGHTA and CDR2 is FQGNSA. Trimming pared 1 base from V and 2 bases from J, leaving 15 bases between. The CDR3 has 16 amino acids. DNA of the CDR3: TGTGCCAGCAGCTTAGGTGGCCAGCGGAACACCTACGAGCAGTACTTC. Amino acid sequence: CASSLGGQRNTYEQYF.

The chain employs TRBV28 and TRBJ2-7; TRBD2 matches 9 bases. CDR1 MDHEN and CDR2 SYDVKM come from the germline V gene. The CDR3 is 16 residues long. Trimming removed 4 bases from V and 4 bases from J; junction bases left unmatched: 11. CDR3 bases: TGTGCCAGCAGTTCCGGGGCTAGCGGGACACCTTACGAGCAGTACTTC. Its translation: CASSSGASGTPYEQYF.

The chain employs TRBV19 and TRBJ2-7; 9 bases agree with TRBD1. Germline V CDR1 and CDR2: LNHDA, SQIVND (reference sequence). The length of the CDR3 is 14 residues. The ends lost 5 bases at V and 1 base at J; junction bases unmatched: 3. DNA of the CDR3: TGTGCCAGTAGTTCAGGGACAGGGTCCTACGAGCAGTACTTC. Amino acids: CASSSGTGSYEQYF.

This clone was seen more than once but under ten times. At one end the junction does not follow the germline gene, possibly because of a read error. The chain couples TRBV10-3 to TRBJ2-3, with D tentatively TRBD1 (5 bases). CDR1 ENHRY and CDR2 SYGVKD come from the germline V gene. CDR3 size: 11 residues. CDR3 sequence: CAVRATDTQYF. CDR3 DNA sequence: TGTGCCGTCAGGGCCACAGATACGCAGTATTTT.

Here the CDR3 reads CASRTTANTEAFF. CDR3 DNA: TGTGCCAGCAGGACGACAGCTAACACTGAAGCTTTCTTT. V usage is TRBV6-4 and J usage is TRBJ1-1; D may be TRBD1 (5 bases). CDR1 and CDR2 from the germline V gene are MRHNA and SNTAGT. CDR3 length equals 13 residues. V lost 6 bases and J lost 2, with 10 bases in between.

This clone is a singleton in its sample. This chain uses TRBV15 with TRBJ1-5; no reliable D call. V was shortened by 0 bases and J by 6 bases, with 6 bases between the two germline ends. Germline-derived CDR1 and CDR2 are LNHNV and YYDKDF (reference sequence). This CDR3 has 13 amino acids. CDR3 coding DNA: TGTGCCACCAGCAGAGATATCGGTCAGCCCCAGCATTTT. Amino acid sequence: CATSRDIGQPQHF.

V and J are TRBV27 and TRBJ2-1, with TRBD2 matching 7 bases. The J segment lost 2 bases and the V segment lost 5 bases, leaving 3 bases of the junction unmatched. Germline V gives CDR1 MNHEY, CDR2 SMNVEV (reference sequence). The CDR3 has 14 amino acids. The CDR3 sequence: CASSVAGTYNEQFF. The CDR3 region has the DNA TGTGCCAGCAGTGTAGCGGGCACCTACAATGAGCAGTTCTTC.

The V gene is TRBV11-2, the J gene TRBJ2-7; the D gene is possibly TRBD2 (5 bases). The CDR3 has 14 residues. The germline V and J ends were trimmed by 5 bases and 6 bases, with 17 bases remaining between them. Per the germline V gene, CDR1 is SGHAT and CDR2 is FQNNGV. The CDR3 is CASSVSGTSLEQYF. For the CDR3, the DNA is TGTGCCAGCAGCGTAAGCGGTACCTCCCTCGAGCAGTACTTC.